The present entry profiles one T cell receptor beta chain with its context. As handled by the study authors: Counts of nucleated cells, estimated from reference gene primer amplification, were obtained. The assay was immunoSEQ multiplex PCR, and TCRdb's table has in-frame clones only and misses some. V, J and clone size are those of that table, while D and trimming were read from the DNA. The sample carries 90,000 to 150,000 clones, 70% to 85% recorded once. Germline trimming cut 4 bases from V and 8 bases from J; bases unmatched to any gene: 6. The CDR3 length is 15 residues. Germline V gene lookup returns CDR1 SGHRS and CDR2 YFSETQ. This record comes from a study of blood T cell repertoires in COVID-19. Looking at the study overall: The analysed material was cDNA or gDNA that came from T cells, B-cell-depleted T cells, or PBMCs.

The source material was peripheral blood. The receptor's source is a man in his forties or fifties with acute or convalescent COVID-19. J is TRBJ2-1 and V is TRBV5-1; 13 bases are a match to TRBD2. CDR3: CASSHWTSGSHEQFF. The CDR3 DNA follows: TGCGCCAGCAGCCACTGGACTAGCGGGAGCCATGAGCAGTTCTTC.